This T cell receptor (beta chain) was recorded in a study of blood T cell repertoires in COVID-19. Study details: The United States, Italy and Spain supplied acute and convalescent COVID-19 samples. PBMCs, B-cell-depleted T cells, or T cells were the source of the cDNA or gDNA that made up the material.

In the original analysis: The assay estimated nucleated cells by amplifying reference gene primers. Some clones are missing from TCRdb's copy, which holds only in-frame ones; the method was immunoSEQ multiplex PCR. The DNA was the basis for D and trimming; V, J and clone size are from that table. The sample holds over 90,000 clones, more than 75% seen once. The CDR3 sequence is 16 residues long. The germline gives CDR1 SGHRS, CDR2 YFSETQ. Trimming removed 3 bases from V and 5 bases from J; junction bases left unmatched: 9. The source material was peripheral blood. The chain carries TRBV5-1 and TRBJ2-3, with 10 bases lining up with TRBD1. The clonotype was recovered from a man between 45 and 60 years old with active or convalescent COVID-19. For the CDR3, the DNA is TGCGCCAGCAGCTCCTCCGGGACAGGGGTTGGAGATACGCAGTATTTT. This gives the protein CASSSSGTGVGDTQYF.